Listed here is a single T cell receptor (beta chain). The cohort excluded patients with autoimmune disease history or systemic immunosuppression. Blood sampling was done at baseline, cycle 4 day 1, and cycle 7 day 1. This sample is part of a study of OX40 agonist ivuxolimab in advanced cancers. Study summary: Earlier treatment with anti-PD-1, anti-PD-L1 or anti-CTLA-4 was permitted, and over 35% had received some.

Produced via immunoSEQ multiplex PCR; TCRdb's table is partial and in-frame only. The repertoire holds around 98,000 clones, with around 88% as singletons. The CDR3 totals 14 residues. Germline V lookup: CDR1 SGHAT, CDR2 FQNNGV. Between the trimmed V and J ends, which lost 1 base and 3 bases, there was a span of 7 bases. The chain combines TRBV11-2 with TRBJ1-3; unclear D gene. The TCR was taken from an adult with an advanced solid tumor such as melanoma, head and neck, liver or kidney cancer. The starting material was CD4+ or CD8+ T cells sorted from blood, obtained in a trial of the OX40 agonist ivuxolimab. CDR3 region: CASSLVAVGNTIYF. DNA of the CDR3: TGTGCCAGCAGCTTAGTGGCGGTTGGAAACACCATATATTTT. Full variable domain (outside the CDR3, taken from reference TRBV11-2 and TRBJ1-3): EAGVAQSPRYKIIEKRQSVAFWCNPISGHATLYWYQQILGQGPKLLIQFQNNGVVDDSQLPKDRFSAERLKGVDSTLKIQPAKLEDSAVYLCASSLVAVGNTIYFGEGSWLTVV.